These T cell receptor beta chains were read from a single sample in a study of T cell repertoires in cytomegalovirus infection. TCRdb itself ran the reads through MiXCR, one entry per CDR3 protein. The sample yields just over 450,000 distinct CDR3 sequences, about 39% seen once. Their specific antigens are unknown. The specimen comprised cultured PBMCs, sampled from culture after CMV antigen stimulation. These receptor sequences come from a human donor in good health (CMV status not recorded). Some clones in this sample may be carry-over from other donors' samples. Each CDR3 is given with its conserved first and last residue. The D gene is left open where the match is weak. Clone size is stated in some rows and not others, as once, few, many or a class when expanded.

J | V | size | length | D | DNA | CDR3
TRBJ1-5 | TRBV19 | . | 16 | TRBD1 | TGTGCCACCGATCTTAGAAACAGGGGCCGCAATCAGCCCCAGCATTTT | CATDLRNRGRNQPQHF
TRBJ2-2 | TRBV5-1 | . | 14 | . | TGCGCCAGCAGCTTCGACCCGGTGGCCGGGGAGCTGTTTTTT | CASSFDPVAGELFF
TRBJ1-1 | TRBV3-1 | . | 14 | . | TGTGCCAGCAGCCAAGCAGGGAGTCACACTGAAGCTTTCTTT | CASSQAGSHTEAFF
TRBJ2-2 | TRBV11-2 | . | 16 | TRBD2 | TGTGCCAGCAGCCTCGGGACTAGCGGGGGAATAGTGGAGCTGTTTTTT | CASSLGTSGGIVELFF
TRBJ2-7 | TRBV5-1 | . | 14 | TRBD1 | TGCGCCAGCCAACCCGGGACAGGGACCTACGAGCAGTACTTC | CASQPGTGTYEQYF
TRBJ2-7 | TRBV7-4 | . | 13 | . | TGTGCCAGCAGCTTTGCCGGAAGTGTGGAGCAGTACTTC | CASSFAGSVEQYF
TRBJ1-2 | TRBV10-3 | . | 13 | . | TGTGCCATCGGGTTCGGCAGATTCTATGGCTACACCTTC | CAIGFGRFYGYTF
TRBJ1-6 | TRBV25-1 | . | 14 | . | TGTGCCAGCAGTAACCCTTCGACAGGCTCACCCCTCCACTTT | CASSNPSTGSPLHF
TRBJ2-1 | TRBV6-2/TRBV6-3 | . | 12 | . | TGTGCCAGCAGGAAGGGTTACAATGAGCAGTTCTTC | CASRKGYNEQFF
TRBJ2-4 | TRBV11-2 | few | 15 | TRBD2 | TGTGCCAGCAGCTTTGTCGGGGGGGGATCAAACATTCAGTACTTC | CASSFVGGGSNIQYF
TRBJ1-1 | TRBV7-6 | few | 13 | . | TGTGCCAGCAGCTTAGGTCACGGCACTGAAGCTTTCTTT | CASSLGHGTEAFF
TRBJ2-4 | TRBV13 | . | 18 | TRBD2 | TGTGCCAGCAGCCACGGACTAGCGGGGGGTGCGGCCAAAAACATTCAGTACTTC | CASSHGLAGGAAKNIQYF
TRBJ2-2 | TRBV10-3 | once | 14 | TRBD2 | TGTGCCACCCATTTCGCGGGGGAAACCGGGGAGCTGTTTTTT | CATHFAGETGELFF
TRBJ1-2 | TRBV6-2/TRBV6-3 | . | 16 | . | TGTGCCAGCACCAGGACGGTAACAGGATCTAACTATGGCTACACCTTC | CASTRTVTGSNYGYTF
TRBJ2-3 | TRBV28 | . | 13 | . | TGTGCCAGCGGTCGGAGCTCCACAGATACGCAGTATTTT | CASGRSSTDTQYF
TRBJ1-5 | TRBV7-6 | . | 16 | . | TGTGCCAGCAGCCCATTAAGGTCGTGGGGCAATCAGCCCCAGCATTTT | CASSPLRSWGNQPQHF
TRBJ1-1 | TRBV7-6 | few | 16 | TRBD1 | TGTGCCAGCAGCTTAGAAGGGCAGGGGGCCGGGACTGAAGCTTTCTTT | CASSLEGQGAGTEAFF
TRBJ2-5 | TRBV12-3/TRBV12-4 | . | 12 | . | TGTGCCAGCCCTTCTACGGACGGGACCCAGTACTTC | CASPSTDGTQYF
TRBJ2-5 | TRBV12-3/TRBV12-4 | . | 14 | . | TGTGCCAGCAGTTTAAGGACAGCCAAAGAGACCCAGTACTTC | CASSLRTAKETQYF
TRBJ1-2 | TRBV6-8 | . | 13 | . | TGTGCCAGCAGGCCGGTGGCCCCCTATGGCTACACCTTC | CASRPVAPYGYTF
TRBJ2-7 | TRBV28 | . | 16 | . | TGTGCCAGCACCCCTACCGGCCGGCAGGGCCCGTACGAGCAGTACTTC | CASTPTGRQGPYEQYF
TRBJ2-5 | TRBV28 | few | 16 | . | TGTGCCAGCAGTTTGGGTAGTAGGGGGGCGGGGGAGACCCAGTACTTC | CASSLGSRGAGETQYF
TRBJ2-1 | TRBV20-1 | . | 14 | TRBD2 | TGCAGTACCCCCGGGGGGAGGGCTAACAATGAGCAGTTCTTC | CSTPGGRANNEQFF
TRBJ2-1 | TRBV6-1 | . | 15 | . | TGTGCCAGCACCTGGATTGGAAACGGGGGCTATGAGCAGTTCTTC | CASTWIGNGGYEQFF
TRBJ2-7 | TRBV15 | . | 20 | TRBD2 | TGTGCCACCAGCAGAGATGGGGGGCGTGGTAGCGGGAGCGGGGCCTACGAGCAGTACTTC | CATSRDGGRGSGSGAYEQYF
TRBJ1-5 | TRBV6-5 | . | 14 | TRBD1 | TGTGCCAGCATAGGACAGGGCGGTGGTCAGCCCCAGCATTTT | CASIGQGGGQPQHF
TRBJ2-7 | TRBV20-1 | . | 13 | TRBD1 | TGCAGTGCAGGGGGCGGGTTCTCCTACGAGCAGTACTTC | CSAGGGFSYEQYF
TRBJ2-5 | TRBV20-1 | once | 16 | TRBD2 | TGCAGTGCTAGACCCCTCGAGCGGGAGGGCCAAGAGACCCAGTACTTC | CSARPLEREGQETQYF
TRBJ2-1 | TRBV4-1 | . | 16 | TRBD2 | TGCGCCAGCAGCCAAGGTTGGGGACTAGTTACCAATGAGCAGTTCTTC | CASSQGWGLVTNEQFF
TRBJ2-2 | TRBV6-6 | . | 13 | . | TGTGCCAGCAGCGTAGAGGCCACCGGGGAGCTGTTTTTT | CASSVEATGELFF
TRBJ2-5 | TRBV7-2 | few | 14 | . | TGTGCCAGCAGCTCAACCAGCGTGGGGGAGACCCAGTACTTC | CASSSTSVGETQYF
TRBJ1-2 | TRBV6-5 | . | 14 | . | TGTGCCAGCAGTCGACGGACCATCCCGGGCGGCTACACCTTC | CASSRRTIPGGYTF
TRBJ1-1 | TRBV4-1 | . | 14 | . | TGCGCCAGCAGCCAAGAGGAAGGAGGCCGTGAAGCTTTCTTT | CASSQEEGGREAFF
TRBJ2-4 | TRBV28 | . | 16 | TRBD2 | TGTGCCAGCAGTTTATTCGCCGGGACTAGCAAGTACATTCAGTACTTC | CASSLFAGTSKYIQYF
TRBJ1-1 | TRBV10-3 | . | 14 | . | TGTGCCATCAGTGGTGGGTTACAGGACTCTGAAGCTTTCTTT | CAISGGLQDSEAFF
TRBJ1-1 | TRBV12-3/TRBV12-4 | . | 14 | TRBD1 | TGTGCCAGCAGAGCCGGGACAGGGGAGACTGAAGCTTTCTTT | CASRAGTGETEAFF
TRBJ2-1 | TRBV20-1 | . | 12 | . | TGCAGTGCCACGCCTCAGGACAATGAGCAGTTCTTC | CSATPQDNEQFF
TRBJ2-5 | TRBV7-2 | . | 18 | TRBD2 | TGTGCCAGCAGCCACTTGGCCCTGACTAGCGGGGGGGCCGAGACCCAGTACTTC | CASSHLALTSGGAETQYF
TRBJ2-6 | TRBV5-6 | few | 15 | . | TGTGCCAGCAGCTTGCGAGGCTCTGGGGCCAACGTCCTGACTTTC | CASSLRGSGANVLTF
TRBJ1-3 | TRBV11-2 | few | 16 | . | TGTGCCAGCAGCTTAGTGCGGGGAGGAAGAGGAAACACCATATATTTT | CASSLVRGGRGNTIYF
TRBJ2-7 | TRBV7-8 | . | 16 | TRBD2 | TGTGCCAGCAGCGCACGGACTAGCGGGAGGGTTGACGAGCAGTACTTC | CASSARTSGRVDEQYF
TRBJ2-7 | TRBV7-6 | . | 14 | TRBD1 | TGTGCCAGCAGCCCATCACAGGGGGAGTACGAGCAGTACTTC | CASSPSQGEYEQYF
TRBJ2-5 | TRBV6-1 | . | 16 | TRBD2 | TGTGCCAGCAGTGAAGTTTCTAGCGGGAGTCAAGAGACCCAGTACTTC | CASSEVSSGSQETQYF
TRBJ1-1 | TRBV27 | few | 17 | . | TGTGCCAGCAGTTCAATAGGACAGACACTTCTGAACACTGAAGCTTTCTTT | CASSSIGQTLLNTEAFF